These 6 T cell receptor beta chains were sequenced from one sample in a study of blood T cell repertoires in COVID-19. Only in-frame clones appear in the TCRdb table, and some are missing; sequencing was by immunoSEQ multiplex PCR. The repertoire holds 320,000 or so clones, with 87% as singletons. Sequencing used PBMCs or T cells enriched from blood (not recorded which). The receptor set was obtained from a woman aged 25 to 45 who had recovered from COVID-19.

The chain combines TRBV12-5 with TRBJ2-3; D is possibly TRBD2 (5 bases). The CDR3 length is 15 residues. Germline-derived CDR1 and CDR2 are LGHNT and FRNRAP. V lost 0 bases, J lost 4 bases, and 11 bases lay in between. Here the CDR3 reads CASGLVPGYADTQYF. In nucleotides, the CDR3 is TGTGCTAGTGGTTTGGTCCCGGGGTATGCAGATACGCAGTATTTT.

The V gene is TRBV5-8, the J gene TRBJ2-7; a weak D match, TRBD1 (6 bases). V lost 4 bases and J lost 0, with 11 bases in between. The length of the CDR3 is 14 residues. Germline CDR1 reads SGHTS; CDR2 reads YDEGEE. The CDR3 region is CASSPDSYSYEQYF. The CDR3 DNA reads as TGTGCCAGCAGCCCGGACAGTTACTCCTACGAGCAGTACTTC.

The J gene is TRBJ1-5, the V gene TRBV27, with D perhaps matching TRBD1 (6 bases). Per germline, CDR1 MNHEY and CDR2 SMNVEV (reference sequence). V lost 10 bases, J lost 5 bases, and 24 bases lay in between. The CDR3 totals 16 residues. This chain's CDR3 is CATRGSGAGIYQPQHF. The CDR3 DNA follows: TGTGCCACCAGGGGTTCAGGGGCCGGGATCTATCAGCCCCAGCATTTT.

V is TRBV27 and J is TRBJ2-4; 9 bases align to TRBD1. Germline loops: CDR1 MNHEY, CDR2 SMNVEV (reference sequence). This CDR3 region has 15 residues. V lost 3 bases and J lost 7; bases outside the gene matches: 7. CDR3 amino acids: CASSLGQDRGNIQYF. The CDR3 bases are TGTGCCAGCAGTTTGGGGCAGGACAGGGGCAACATTCAGTACTTC.

The table lists this clone with a few counts. The genes are TRBV6-2 or TRBV6-3 and TRBJ2-7; 7 positions match TRBD2. There are 15 residues in the CDR3. J was trimmed by 3 bases and V by 5 bases; bases with no gene match: 10. Germline assignment: CDR1 MNHEY and CDR2 SVGEGT. The DNA of the CDR3 is TGTGCCAGCAGTCGCGATGGGGGGGGACGCTACGAGCAGTACTTC. Translated: CASSRDGGGRYEQYF.

CDR3 loop: CATSRVGGQGFPYEQYF. Written as DNA, the CDR3 is TGTGCCACCAGCAGAGTGGGAGGACAGGGGTTCCCCTACGAGCAGTACTTC. V and J are TRBV15 and TRBJ2-7, with 9 bases lining up with TRBD1. This CDR3 has 17 amino acids. The ends lost 1 base at V and 2 bases at J; junction bases unmatched: 9. In germline, CDR1 is LNHNV, CDR2 YYDKDF (reference sequence). Complete variable domain (other parts from reference TRBV15 and TRBJ2-7): DAMVIQNPRYQVTQFGKPVTLSCSQTLNHNVMYWYQQKSSQAPKLLFHYYDKDFNNEADTPDNFQSRRPNTSFCFLDIRSPGLGDTAMYLCATSRVGGQGFPYEQYFGPGTRLTVT.